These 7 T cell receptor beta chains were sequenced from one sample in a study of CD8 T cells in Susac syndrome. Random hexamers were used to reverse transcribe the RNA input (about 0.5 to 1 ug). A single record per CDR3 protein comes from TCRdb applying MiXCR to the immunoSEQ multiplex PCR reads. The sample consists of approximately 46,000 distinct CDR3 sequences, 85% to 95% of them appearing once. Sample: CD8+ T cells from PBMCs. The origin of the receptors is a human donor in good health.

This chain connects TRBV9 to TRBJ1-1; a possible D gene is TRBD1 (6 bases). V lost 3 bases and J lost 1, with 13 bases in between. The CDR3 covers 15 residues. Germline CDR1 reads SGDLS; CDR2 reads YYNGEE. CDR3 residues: CASSGGGHQNTEAFF. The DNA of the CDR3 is TGTGCCAGCAGCGGGGGGGGACACCAGAACACTGAAGCTTTCTTT.

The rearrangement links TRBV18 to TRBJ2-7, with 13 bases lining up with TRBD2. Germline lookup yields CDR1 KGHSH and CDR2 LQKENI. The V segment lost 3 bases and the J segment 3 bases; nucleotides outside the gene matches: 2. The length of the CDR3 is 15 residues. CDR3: CASSPGLAGDYEQYF. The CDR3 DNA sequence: TGTGCCAGCTCACCTGGACTAGCGGGAGACTACGAGCAGTACTTC.

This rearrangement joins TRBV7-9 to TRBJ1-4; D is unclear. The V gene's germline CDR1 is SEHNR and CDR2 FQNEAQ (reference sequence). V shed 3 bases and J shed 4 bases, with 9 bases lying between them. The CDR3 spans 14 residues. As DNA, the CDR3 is TGTGCCAGCAGCTTGGACGTCATTAATGAAAAACTGTTTTTT. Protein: CASSLDVINEKLFF.

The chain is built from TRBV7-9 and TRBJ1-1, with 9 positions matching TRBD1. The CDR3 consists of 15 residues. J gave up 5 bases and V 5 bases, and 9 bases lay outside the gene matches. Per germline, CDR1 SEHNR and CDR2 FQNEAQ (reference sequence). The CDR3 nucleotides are TGTGCCAGCAGCCTGCAACAGGGGGCGGTAACTGAAGCTTTCTTT. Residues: CASSLQQGAVTEAFF.

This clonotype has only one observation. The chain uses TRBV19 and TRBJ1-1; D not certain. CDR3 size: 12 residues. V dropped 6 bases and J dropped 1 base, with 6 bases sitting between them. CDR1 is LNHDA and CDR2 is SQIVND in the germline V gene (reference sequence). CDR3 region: CASRYGNTEAFF. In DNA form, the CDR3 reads TGTGCCAGTAGATATGGGAACACTGAAGCTTTCTTT.

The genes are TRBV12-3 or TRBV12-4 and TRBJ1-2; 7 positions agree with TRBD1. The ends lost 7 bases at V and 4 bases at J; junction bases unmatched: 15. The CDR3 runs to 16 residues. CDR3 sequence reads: CASKNEVAEGAYGYTF. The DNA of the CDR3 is TGTGCCAGCAAAAACGAGGTGGCGGAGGGGGCCTATGGCTACACCTTC.

The CDR3, as DNA: TGTGCCACCAGCAGTCAGGGGATTGGAACTGAAGCTTTCTTT. Translation gives CATSSQGIGTEAFF. The chain links TRBV15 to TRBJ1-1; perhaps TRBD1 as D (6 bases). Germline lookup yields CDR1 LNHNV and CDR2 YYDKDF (reference sequence). V lost 3 bases to trimming and J lost 5 bases, with 13 bases between them. CDR3 size: 14 residues.